The clone carrying this T cell receptor beta chain was detected ten times or more. Arm-PCR of CDR3 regions and iRepertoire HTBI primers were used to build TCR beta libraries. In TCRdb, the multiplex PCR reads were re-called with MiXCR into one record per CDR3 protein. The profile shows hundreds of thousands of distinct CDR3 sequences, 15% to 20% of them singletons. The sample's time point: newly diagnosed GD, antithyroid drugs for less than 3 months. RNA extracted from PBMCs served as the sequencing template. This entry comes from a study of regulatory T cells in long-lasting Graves disease. Background on the study: Antithyroid drug intake by newly diagnosed Graves' patients had lasted under 3 months.

This sample was shared with a second study, whose subject was T cells in Graves' hyperthyroidism and ophthalmopathy.

The TCR comes from a woman aged 25-40 years with Graves disease. The sample was peripheral blood mononuclear cells (PBMCs), taken at new diagnosis, from a patient treated with antithyroid drugs.

This CDR3 is CAWRSGMITEAFF. CDR3 nucleotides: TGTGCCTGGAGGTCAGGTATGATCACTGAAGCTTTCTTT. The V call is TRBV30, the J call TRBJ1-1; the D is unclear. Germline loops: CDR1 GTSNPN, CDR2 SVGIG (reference sequence). The CDR3 length is 13 residues. Between the trimmed V and J ends, which lost 3 bases and 4 bases, there was a span of 12 bases.